The next 5 T cell receptor beta chains were all read from a single sample in a study of shared clonotypes between healthy human individuals (dated by TCRdb to the early 2020s). Library creation used the immunoSEQ multiplex PCR assay. As stored in TCRdb, this immuneACCESS dataset retains in-frame rearrangements with V and J assigned. A fraction of the clones does not appear; measured against another copy, unresolved V genes explain less than half of the discrepancy, and the remainder lacks a known reason. The sample yields 600,000 to 700,000 clones; 73% were counted once. The biggest ten clones account for around 1.8% of the sample. The sequenced sample consisted of memory CD4+ T cells sorted from blood. Reading the label with the study, this specimen's cell subset or site is: CD45RA-negative fraction. The receptors were sampled from a woman aged 30 to 39 in good health.

The chain is built from TRBV15 and TRBJ2-1, with 7 nucleotides matching TRBD1. This CDR3 comprises 13 residues. The germline CDR1 and CDR2 sequences are LNHNV and YYDKDF (reference sequence). J lost 5 bases, V lost 3 bases, and 1 base had no gene match. CDR3 protein: CATSRTGNNEQFF. The DNA of the CDR3 is TGTGCCACCAGCAGGACAGGGAACAATGAGCAGTTCTTC.

This clone showed up just a few times. V usage is TRBV27 and J usage is TRBJ2-2; D tentatively fits TRBD1 or TRBD2 (5 bases each). This CDR3 comprises 15 residues. Deletions cut 6 bases from V and 6 bases from J, with 17 bases between. Looked up from germline, CDR1 is MNHEY and CDR2 is SMNVEV (reference sequence). The CDR3 here is CASSPRPGRPGELFF. The CDR3 DNA sequence: TGTGCCAGCAGCCCTCGACCGGGACGCCCCGGGGAGCTGTTTTTT.

The chain joins TRBV28 to TRBJ2-7, with TRBD1 as a possible D gene (6 bases). This CDR3 spans 14 amino acids. V lost 5 bases to trimming and J lost 3 bases, with 14 bases between them. Germline CDR1 MDHEN, CDR2 SYDVKM. The CDR3 here is CASSPQGLRYEQYF. The CDR3 nucleotides read TGTGCCAGCAGTCCACAGGGCTTGCGCTACGAGCAGTACTTC.

The chain carries TRBV6-5 and TRBJ2-7; 10 positions agree with TRBD2. Trimming took 4 bases from V and 1 from J; bases not matched to a gene: 7. The germline V gene encodes CDR1 MNHEY and CDR2 SVGAGI. This CDR3 comprises 16 residues. CDR3 DNA sequence: TGTGCCAGCAGTTCTCATAGCGGGAGGACGTCCTACGAGCAGTACTTC. This codes for CASSSHSGRTSYEQYF.

This clone was seen once. The chain recombines TRBV5-1 with TRBJ1-2; 8 nucleotides agree with TRBD1. CDR3 length equals 14 residues. V lost 5 bases to trimming and J lost 6 bases; unmatched junction nucleotides: 9. Germline CDR1 is SGHRS and CDR2 is YFSETQ. CDR3 bases: TGCGCCAGCAGGGTACGGACAGGGAGTGATGGCTACACCTTC. Translation: CASRVRTGSDGYTF.